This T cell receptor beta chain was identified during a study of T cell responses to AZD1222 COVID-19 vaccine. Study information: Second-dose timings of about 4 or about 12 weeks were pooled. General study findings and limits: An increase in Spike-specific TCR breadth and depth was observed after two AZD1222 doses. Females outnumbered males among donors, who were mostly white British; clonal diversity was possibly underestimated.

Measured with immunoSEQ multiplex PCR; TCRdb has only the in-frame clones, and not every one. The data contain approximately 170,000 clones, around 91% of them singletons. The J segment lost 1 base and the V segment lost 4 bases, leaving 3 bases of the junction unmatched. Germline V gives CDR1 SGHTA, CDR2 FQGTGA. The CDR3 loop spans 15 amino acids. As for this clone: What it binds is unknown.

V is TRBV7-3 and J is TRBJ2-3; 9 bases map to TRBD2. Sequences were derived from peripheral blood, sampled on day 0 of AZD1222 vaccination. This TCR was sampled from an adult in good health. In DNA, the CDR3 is TGTGCCAGCAGCTCAAGACTAGCGGGCACAGATACGCAGTATTTT. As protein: CASSSRLAGTDTQYF.